One and the same sample provided the 4 T cell receptor beta chains below, sequenced in a study of CD8+CD57+ T cells in acquired aplastic anemia. Whoever was chosen for sequencing had shown CD8+CD57+ cell expansion by flow cytometry. Genomic DNA provided the template from which TCR beta VDJ and CDR3 profiles were obtained. TCRdb called the reads again in MiXCR, with one record for every CDR3 protein. The repertoire holds over 150,000 distinct CDR3 sequences, with less than 60% as singletons. The specimen was sorted CD4+, CD8+, or CD8+CD57+ T cells (not recorded which) from PBMCs. Source of these receptors: a human donor with aplastic anemia.

The V gene is TRBV9, the J gene TRBJ1-2, with TRBD1 matching 7 bases. J was trimmed by 8 bases and V by 3 bases; bases with no gene match: 7. The germline V gene has CDR1 SGDLS and CDR2 YYNGEE. The CDR3 totals 13 residues. In DNA, the CDR3 is TGTGCCAGCAGCGACACAGGGGTGGACGGCTACACCTTC. Protein product: CASSDTGVDGYTF. The complete variable domain, with remaining parts taken from reference TRBV9 and TRBJ1-2, reads DSGVTQTPKHLITATGQRVTLRCSPRSGDLSVYWYQQSLDQGLQFLIQYYNGEERAKGNILERFSAQQFPDLHSELNLSSLELGDSALYFCASSDTGVDGYTFGSGTRLTVV.

This clonotype was seen repeatedly, ten times or more. V gene TRBV9 combines with J gene TRBJ2-3; D is undetermined. CDR1 and CDR2 (germline): SGDLS, YYNGEE. The CDR3 spans 15 residues. Trimming left V 0 bases short and J 4 bases short, with 12 bases between. CDR3 sequence: CASSVGATTADTQYF. Here the CDR3 DNA reads TGTGCCAGCAGCGTAGGGGCCACTACGGCAGATACGCAGTATTTT.

The chain has TRBV27 and TRBJ1-6, with a possible D match to TRBD1 (5 bases). The CDR3 is made up of 15 amino acids. CDR1 and CDR2 (germline): MNHEY, SMNVEV (reference sequence). V shed 5 bases and J shed 6 bases, with 14 bases lying between them. The CDR3 protein is CASSEWQGGNSPLHF. The CDR3 nucleotides are TGTGCCAGCAGTGAATGGCAGGGAGGTAATTCACCCCTCCACTTT.

This clonotype appeared many times. The chain employs TRBV20-1 and TRBJ1-2; 8 bases match TRBD1. CDR1 is DFQATT and CDR2 is SNEGSKA in the germline V gene (reference sequence). The ends lost 5 bases at V and 3 bases at J; junction bases unmatched: 2. The CDR3 is 12 residues long. In DNA, the CDR3 is TGCAGTGCTCTGACAGGGGACTATGGCTACACCTTC. Translating it yields CSALTGDYGYTF.